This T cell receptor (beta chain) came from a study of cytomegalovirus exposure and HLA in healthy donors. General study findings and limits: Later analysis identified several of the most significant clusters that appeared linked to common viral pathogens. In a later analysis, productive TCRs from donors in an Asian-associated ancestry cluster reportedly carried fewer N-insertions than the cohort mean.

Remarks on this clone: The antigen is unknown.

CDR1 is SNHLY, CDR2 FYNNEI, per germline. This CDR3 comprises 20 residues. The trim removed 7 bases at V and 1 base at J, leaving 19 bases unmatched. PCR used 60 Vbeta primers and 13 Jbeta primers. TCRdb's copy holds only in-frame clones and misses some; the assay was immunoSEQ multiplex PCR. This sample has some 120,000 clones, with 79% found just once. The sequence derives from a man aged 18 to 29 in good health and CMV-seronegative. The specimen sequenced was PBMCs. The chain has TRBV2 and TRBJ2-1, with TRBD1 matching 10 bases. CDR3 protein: CASKNVGTGVYGGSYNEQFF. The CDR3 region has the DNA TGTGCCAGCAAGAACGTCGGGACAGGGGTTTACGGGGGGTCCTACAATGAGCAGTTCTTC.